These 30 T cell receptor beta chains were all obtained from the same sample, sequenced in a study of T cells in Graves' hyperthyroidism and ophthalmopathy. Amplified regions were TCR beta CDR3 sequences from RNA transcripts. TCR CDR3 regions were first amplified by RT-PCR with HTBI primers. TCRdb redid the calling of the multiplex PCR reads with MiXCR, one entry per CDR3 protein. Here the sample spans around 300,000 distinct CDR3 sequences, 20% to 25% being singletons. Sequenced input: blood. The source is a man in his thirties or forties with Graves' ophthalmopathy.

This clonotype occurred once. A single base separates this from a much larger clone, so it may be a read error. The chain recombines TRBV11-2 with TRBJ2-2; D is undetermined. The CDR3 spans 15 residues. The V end lost 5 bases, the J end lost 0 bases, and 10 bases lay between the germline ends. The germline gives CDR1 SGHAT, CDR2 FQNNGV. The CDR3 here is CASSLERTNTGELFF. CDR3 DNA sequence: TGTGCCAGCAGCCTCGAACGGACGAACACCGGGGAGCTGTTTTTT. Full variable domain (rest looked up from reference TRBV11-2 and TRBJ2-2): EAGVAQSPRYKIIEKRQSVAFWCNPISGHATLYWYQQILGQGPKLLIQFQNNGVVDDSQLPKDRFSAERLKGVDSTLKIQPAKLEDSAVYLCASSLERTNTGELFFGEGSRLTVL.

The rearrangement links TRBV28 to TRBJ2-7; D unclear. Trimming removed 1 base at V and 3 bases at J, with 10 bases between. Germline-derived CDR1 and CDR2 are MDHEN and SYDVKM. This CDR3 is built from 14 residues. CDR3 in DNA: TGTGCCAGCAGTTTATTGTATACAGACTACGAGCAGTACTTC. The encoded protein is CASSLLYTDYEQYF.

This clonotype was seen more than once but under ten times. The chain carries TRBV28 and TRBJ2-7, with D unclear. Trimming shortened V by 0 bases and J by 0 bases, and 9 bases separated the two germline ends. CDR1 MDHEN and CDR2 SYDVKM come from the germline V gene. The CDR3 loop spans 15 amino acids. CDR3 amino acids: CASSLWSAGSYEQYF. CDR3 in DNA: TGTGCCAGCAGTTTATGGAGCGCCGGCTCCTACGAGCAGTACTTC.

Only a few counts were recorded for this clonotype. The chain couples TRBV6-1 to TRBJ2-5; D is perhaps TRBD1 (6 bases). This CDR3 is 13 amino acids long. Germline CDR1 reads MNHNS; CDR2 reads SASEGT. Trimming removed 5 bases from V and 2 bases from J, with 9 bases in between. Written as DNA, the CDR3 is TGTGCCAGCAGTTCCGACAGGCAAGAGACCCAGTACTTC. Its protein is CASSSDRQETQYF.

The genes are TRBV20-1 and TRBJ1-5; the D is unclear. Per germline, CDR1 DFQATT and CDR2 SNEGSKA (reference sequence). The ends were cut back, 1 base at V and 3 bases at J, with 7 bases in the middle. This CDR3 is built from 13 residues. The DNA for the CDR3 is TGCAGTGCTAGAGGGCAGATCAATCAGCCCCAGCATTTT. It codes for CSARGQINQPQHF.

V usage is TRBV3-1 and J usage is TRBJ2-4, with unresolved D. Per the germline V gene, CDR1 is LGHDT and CDR2 is YNNKEL (reference sequence). The V end lost 4 bases, the J end lost 8 bases, and 24 bases lay between the germline ends. The CDR3 is 17 residues long. The CDR3 DNA follows: TGTGCCAGCAGCCCACCGCTGGGATGGCAAGAAAAAGACATTCAGTACTTC. Residues: CASSPPLGWQEKDIQYF.

As regards this clonotype: A much larger clone sits a single nucleotide away, making a read error possible. The rearrangement uses TRBV11-3 and TRBJ2-7, with D possibly called TRBD1 or TRBD2 (5 bases each). The V end lost 5 bases, the J end lost 4 bases, and 18 bases lay between the germline ends. CDR1 is SGHNT, CDR2 YENEEA, per germline. The CDR3 sequence is 15 residues long. CDR3 sequence: CASSEGYGSRYEQYF. DNA for the CDR3: TGTGCCAGCAGCGAGGGGTACGGCTCTCGGTACGAGCAGTACTTC.

This clonotype was seen a few times. The chain joins TRBV20-1 to TRBJ2-1, with TRBD2 matching over 8 bases. Trimming at V came to 5 bases and at J to 7 bases, leaving 4 bases not matched to a gene. Germline V gene data show CDR1 as DFQATT and CDR2 as SNEGSKA (reference sequence). The CDR3 is 12 amino acids. CDR3 amino acids: CSALAGLNEQFF. DNA for the CDR3: TGCAGTGCTTTAGCGGGACTGAATGAGCAGTTCTTC.

This clonotype appeared many times. The rearrangement links TRBV6-1 to TRBJ2-7; a possible D gene is TRBD2 (5 bases). Germline CDR1 and CDR2: MNHNS and SASEGT. CDR3 length equals 15 residues. Trimming shortened V by 4 bases and J by 0 bases, and 13 bases separated the two germline ends. The CDR3 nucleotides read TGTGCCAGCAGTGGAGGGTCATACGTCTCCTACGAGCAGTACTTC. Its protein is CASSGGSYVSYEQYF.

The rearrangement joins TRBV6-1 to TRBJ2-3, with no clear D. This CDR3 spans 14 amino acids. The ends were cut back, 7 bases at V and 0 bases at J, with 11 bases in the middle. Germline assignment: CDR1 MNHNS and CDR2 SASEGT. In DNA, the CDR3 is TGTGCCAGCACCTACAGAGAGAGCACAGATACGCAGTATTTT. It codes for CASTYRESTDTQYF.

This rearrangement joins TRBV24-1 to TRBJ2-2; 9 bases match TRBD1. The germline V gene encodes CDR1 KGHDR and CDR2 SFDVKD. Trimming took 6 bases from V and 5 from J; bases not matched to a gene: 6. The CDR3 spans 15 residues. The CDR3 loop is CATSTVTGGTGELFF. DNA for the CDR3: TGTGCCACCAGTACAGTGACAGGGGGAACCGGGGAGCTGTTTTTT.

This clonotype showed up many times. J is TRBJ1-5 and V is TRBV6-1, with 12 bases matching TRBD1. After removal of 5 bases from V and 4 bases from J, the junction contained 9 bases not matched to a gene. There are 17 residues in the CDR3. The germline CDR1 and CDR2 sequences are MNHNS and SASEGT. CDR3 DNA sequence: TGTGCCAGCAGTCATACCGGGACAGGGGGCGCGAATCAGCCCCAGCATTTT. Its translation is CASSHTGTGGANQPQHF.

V and J are TRBV27 and TRBJ1-1, with a possible D match to TRBD1 (6 bases). Germline V gives CDR1 MNHEY, CDR2 SMNVEV (reference sequence). The CDR3 length is 14 residues. Trimming took off 2 bases at V and 1 base at J, with 8 bases between the two ends. The CDR3 loop reads CASSLTGRNTEAFF. Written as DNA, the CDR3 is TGTGCCAGCAGTTTAACAGGGAGGAACACTGAAGCTTTCTTT.

This sequence joins TRBV20-1 and TRBJ1-3, with D tentatively TRBD1 (6 bases). Deletions cut 0 bases from V and 7 bases from J, with 13 bases between. This CDR3 has 14 residues. CDR1 DFQATT and CDR2 SNEGSKA come from the germline V gene (reference sequence). The CDR3 sequence is CSARDRGARNTIYF. As DNA, the CDR3 is TGCAGTGCTAGAGATCGGGGGGCGAGGAACACCATATATTTT.

This clonotype was seen many times. The chain employs TRBV20-1 and TRBJ1-1; D is perhaps TRBD1 (5 bases). Trimming removed 4 bases at V and 13 bases at J, with 28 bases between. The CDR3 covers 15 residues. From germline, CDR1 is DFQATT and CDR2 SNEGSKA (reference sequence). In DNA, the CDR3 is TGCAGTGCTACCGAATCGGTCTTATGGGGGGGGAGCGTTTTCTTT. This encodes CSATESVLWGGSVFF.

This clonotype has a handful of counts. The chain combines TRBV6-6 with TRBJ1-2; a possible D gene is TRBD1 (6 bases). The germline V gene has CDR1 MNHNY and CDR2 SVGAGI (reference sequence). This CDR3 region has 13 residues. V lost 2 bases, J lost 8 bases, and 12 bases lay in between. CDR3 sequence: CASSYRGARGYTF. DNA of the CDR3: TGTGCCAGCAGTTACAGGGGGGCAAGGGGCTACACCTTC.

This clonotype was seen many times. This rearrangement joins TRBV28 to TRBJ2-1, with TRBD2 identical over 15 bases. Germline V gene data show CDR1 as MDHEN and CDR2 as SYDVKM. Trimming at V came to 5 bases and at J to 2 bases, leaving 4 bases not matched to a gene. The CDR3 extends over 17 amino acids. The CDR3 here is CASSPGTSGRPYNEQFF. CDR3 nucleotides: TGTGCCAGCAGTCCCGGGACTAGCGGGAGGCCCTACAATGAGCAGTTCTTC.

This clonotype has a count of ten or more. The V call is TRBV12-3 or TRBV12-4, the J call TRBJ2-1; TRBD2 aligns across 11 bases. The CDR3 sequence is 17 residues long. Germline trimming cut 0 bases from V and 8 bases from J; bases unmatched to any gene: 9. The CDR3: CASSLAKLAGEIDEQFF. In nucleotides, the CDR3 is TGTGCCAGCAGTTTAGCTAAACTAGCGGGAGAAATTGATGAGCAGTTCTTC.

This chain uses TRBV2 with TRBJ1-1; a possible D gene is TRBD1 (5 bases). Germline lookup yields CDR1 SNHLY and CDR2 FYNNEI. The CDR3 spans 13 residues. Trimming took off 6 bases at V and 3 bases at J, with 11 bases between the two ends. Here the CDR3 reads CASRGARDTEAFF. The CDR3, as DNA: TGTGCCAGCAGAGGGGCTAGGGACACTGAAGCTTTCTTT.

This clonotype was counted a few times. V is TRBV6-1 and J is TRBJ1-1; D is uncertain. The V gene lost 5 bases and the J gene lost 6 bases, with 7 bases spanning the gap. Germline V gene data show CDR1 as MNHNS and CDR2 as SASEGT. There are 11 residues in the CDR3. This CDR3 is CASSKKSEAFF. CDR3 nucleotide sequence: TGTGCCAGCAGTAAGAAATCTGAAGCTTTCTTT.

V and J are TRBV27 and TRBJ1-1, with TRBD1 identical over 11 bases. The CDR3 runs to 14 residues. The V gene end was trimmed by 9 bases and the J gene end by 3 bases; junction bases not matched to a gene: 6. Germline V CDR1 and CDR2: MNHEY, SMNVEV (reference sequence). The CDR3 DNA sequence: TGTGCCAGGGGACAGGGGGGCCGAGACACTGAAGCTTTCTTT. Translation: CARGQGGRDTEAFF.

In this sample, this clonotype turned up a few times. The V gene is TRBV5-1, the J gene TRBJ2-2; TRBD2 aligns across 10 bases. CDR1 and CDR2 (germline): SGHRS, YFSETQ. With 2 bases clipped from V and 1 base from J, the junction kept 2 bases outside the gene matches. The CDR3 spans 16 residues. CDR3 region: CASSLTSGMNTGELFF. The CDR3 coding sequence is TGCGCCAGCAGCTTAACTAGCGGGATGAACACCGGGGAGCTGTTTTTT.

The rearrangement joins TRBV13 to TRBJ2-3; D is uncertain. Trimming took off 4 bases at V and 0 bases at J, with 14 bases between the two ends. Germline CDR1 and CDR2: PRHDT and FYEKMQ (reference sequence). The CDR3 loop spans 16 amino acids. The CDR3 sequence: CASSSRTRASTDTQYF. For the CDR3, the DNA is TGTGCCAGCAGCTCGAGGACCCGGGCTAGCACAGATACGCAGTATTTT.

This clonotype turned up a few times. The chain is built from TRBV6-1 and TRBJ1-2; TRBD1 agrees at 8 bases. V lost 4 bases to trimming and J lost 2 bases; unmatched junction nucleotides: 3. The V gene's germline CDR1 is MNHNS and CDR2 SASEGT. The CDR3 is made up of 14 amino acids. The CDR3 DNA reads TGTGCCAGCAGTGCCAGGGACAGGAACTATGGCTACACCTTC. It yields the protein CASSARDRNYGYTF.

Details on this clonotype: One base away lies a much larger clone, so this may be a sequencing read error. The chain joins TRBV9 to TRBJ2-5; TRBD2 matches at 9 bases. The CDR3 is 17 residues long. Germline V gene lookup returns CDR1 SGDLS and CDR2 YYNGEE. CDR3 DNA sequence: TGTGCCAGCAGCGTAGGAATTAGCGGGAGCGTCCAAGAGACCCGGTACTTC. This translates into CASSVGISGSVQETRYF.

This clonotype was seen a few times. The chain combines TRBV29-1 with TRBJ1-1; D possibly corresponds to TRBD1 (5 bases). The CDR3 loop spans 11 amino acids. Germline lookup yields CDR1 SQVTM and CDR2 ANQGSEA. V lost 7 bases and J 2 bases, leaving 8 bases between the germline ends. Here the CDR3 DNA reads TGCAGCGCCGGGACTAACACTGAAGCTTTCTTT. It translates to CSAGTNTEAFF.

This clonotype was seen at least ten times. The chain couples TRBV5-1 to TRBJ2-1, with 9 bases lining up with TRBD1. V lost 4 bases, J lost 8 bases, and 7 bases stayed unmatched. The germline V gene has CDR1 SGHRS and CDR2 YFSETQ. CDR3 length: 14 amino acids. CDR3 sequence (DNA): TGCGCCAGCAGCGGGGGGACAGGGAGGGATGAGCAGTTCTTC. This gives the protein CASSGGTGRDEQFF.

The sample holds many counts of this clonotype. The chain employs TRBV28 and TRBJ2-5; maybe TRBD2 (6 bases). The germline V and J ends were trimmed by 6 bases and 2 bases, with 10 bases remaining between them. CDR1 and CDR2 (germline): MDHEN, SYDVKM. This CDR3 comprises 13 residues. CDR3 DNA: TGTGCCAGCAGGACGACTAGGCAAGAGACCCAGTACTTC. It specifies CASRTTRQETQYF.

This clonotype was counted many times. This chain links TRBV20-1 with TRBJ2-3, with D perhaps matching TRBD1 or TRBD2 (6 bases each). Germline-derived CDR1 and CDR2 are DFQATT and SNEGSKA (reference sequence). V dropped 1 base and J dropped 5 bases, with 22 bases sitting between them. The CDR3 is 17 residues long. In DNA form, the CDR3 reads TGCAGTGCTAGAGCGTCCTCTGGGGGGCCGGGGATAGATACGCAGTATTTT. It translates to CSARASSGGPGIDTQYF.

J is TRBJ2-2 and V is TRBV6-2 or TRBV6-3, with D perhaps TRBD2 (5 bases). Trimming stripped 6 bases from V and 4 bases from J, with 12 bases between. CDR1 MNHEY and CDR2 SVGEGT come from the germline V gene. The CDR3 is 14 residues long. The CDR3 sequence is CASSPSSVTGELFF. The CDR3 region has the DNA TGTGCCAGCAGCCCTAGCTCAGTCACCGGGGAGCTGTTTTTT.